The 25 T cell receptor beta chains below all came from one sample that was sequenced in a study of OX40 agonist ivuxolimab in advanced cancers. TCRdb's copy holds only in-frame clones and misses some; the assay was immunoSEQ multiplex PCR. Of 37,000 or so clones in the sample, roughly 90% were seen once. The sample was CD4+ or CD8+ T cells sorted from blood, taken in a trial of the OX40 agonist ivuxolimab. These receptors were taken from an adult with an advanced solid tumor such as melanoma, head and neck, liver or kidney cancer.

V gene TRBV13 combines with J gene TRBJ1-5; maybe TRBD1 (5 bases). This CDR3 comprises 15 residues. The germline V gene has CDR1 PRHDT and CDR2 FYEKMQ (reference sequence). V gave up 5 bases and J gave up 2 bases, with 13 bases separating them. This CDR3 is CASSRRQMGNQPQHF. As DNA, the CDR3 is TGTGCCAGCAGCCGGAGACAGATGGGCAATCAGCCCCAGCATTTT.

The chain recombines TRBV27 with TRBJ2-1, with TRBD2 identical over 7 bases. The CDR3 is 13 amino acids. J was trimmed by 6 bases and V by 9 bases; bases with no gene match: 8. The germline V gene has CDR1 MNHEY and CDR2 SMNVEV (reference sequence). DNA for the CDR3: TGTGCCAGTGGACGATGGGGGGGCAATGAGCAGTTCTTC. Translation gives CASGRWGGNEQFF.

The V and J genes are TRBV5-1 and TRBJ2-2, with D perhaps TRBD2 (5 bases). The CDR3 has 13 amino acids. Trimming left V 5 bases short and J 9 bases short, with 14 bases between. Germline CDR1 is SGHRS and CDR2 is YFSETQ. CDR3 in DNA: TGCGCCAGCAGTGCCCGGGGTGGCTGGGAGCTGTTTTTT. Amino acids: CASSARGGWELFF.

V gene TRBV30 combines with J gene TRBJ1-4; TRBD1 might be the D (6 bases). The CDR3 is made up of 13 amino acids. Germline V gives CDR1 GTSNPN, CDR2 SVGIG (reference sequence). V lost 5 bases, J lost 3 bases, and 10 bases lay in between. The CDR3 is CAWQRGANEKLFF. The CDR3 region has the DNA TGTGCCTGGCAAAGGGGGGCTAATGAAAAACTGTTTTTT.

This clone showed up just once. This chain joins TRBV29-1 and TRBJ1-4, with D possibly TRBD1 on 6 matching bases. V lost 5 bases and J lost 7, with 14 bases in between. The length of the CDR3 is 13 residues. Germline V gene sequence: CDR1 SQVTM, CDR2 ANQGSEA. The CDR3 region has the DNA TGCAGCGTTAAGACAGGAAATCCTGAAAAACTGTTTTTT. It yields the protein CSVKTGNPEKLFF.

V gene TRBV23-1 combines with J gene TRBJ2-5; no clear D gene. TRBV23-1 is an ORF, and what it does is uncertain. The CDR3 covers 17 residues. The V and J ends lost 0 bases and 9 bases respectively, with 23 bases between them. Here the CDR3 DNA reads TGCGCCAGCAGTCAATCAGTCGGGCAACGACTGGCACGGCCCCAGTACTTC. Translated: CASSQSVGQRLARPQYF.

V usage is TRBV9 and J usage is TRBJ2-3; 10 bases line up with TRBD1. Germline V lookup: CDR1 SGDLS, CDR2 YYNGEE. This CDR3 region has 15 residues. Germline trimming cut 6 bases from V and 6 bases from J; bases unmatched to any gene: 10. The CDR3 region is CASTGQGVPWDTQYF. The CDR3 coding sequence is TGTGCCAGCACCGGACAGGGGGTTCCCTGGGATACGCAGTATTTT.

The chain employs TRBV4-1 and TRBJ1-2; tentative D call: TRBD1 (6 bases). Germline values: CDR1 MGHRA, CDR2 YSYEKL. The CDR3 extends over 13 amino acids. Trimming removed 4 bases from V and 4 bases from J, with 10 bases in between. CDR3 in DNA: TGCGCCAGCAGCCTCCCGGACAGCTATGGCTACACCTTC. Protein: CASSLPDSYGYTF.

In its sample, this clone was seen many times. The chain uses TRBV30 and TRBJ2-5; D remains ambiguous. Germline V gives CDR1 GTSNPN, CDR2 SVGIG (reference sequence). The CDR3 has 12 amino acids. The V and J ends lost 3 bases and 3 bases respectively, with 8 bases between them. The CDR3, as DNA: TGTGCCTGGAGAGCCCTGAAAGAGACCCAGTACTTC. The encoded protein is CAWRALKETQYF. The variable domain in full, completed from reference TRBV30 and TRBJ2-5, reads SQTIHQWPATLVQPVGSPLSLECTVEGTSNPNLYWYRQAAGRGLQLLFYSVGIGQISSEVPQNLSASRPQDRQFILSSKKLLLSDSGFYLCAWRALKETQYFGPGTRLLVL.

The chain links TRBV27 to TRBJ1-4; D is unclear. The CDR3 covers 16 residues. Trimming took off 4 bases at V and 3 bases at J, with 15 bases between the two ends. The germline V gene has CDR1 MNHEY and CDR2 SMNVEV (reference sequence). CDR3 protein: CASSSPSREANEKLFF. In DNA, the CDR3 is TGTGCCAGCAGTTCCCCCTCCCGGGAGGCTAATGAAAAACTGTTTTTT.

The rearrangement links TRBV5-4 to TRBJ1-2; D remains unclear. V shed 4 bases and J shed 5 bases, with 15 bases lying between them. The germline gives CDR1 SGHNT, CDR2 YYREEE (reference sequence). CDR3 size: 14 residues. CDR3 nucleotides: TGTGCCAGCAGCGGGGAGGGAGCTAGATATGGCTACACCTTC. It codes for CASSGEGARYGYTF.

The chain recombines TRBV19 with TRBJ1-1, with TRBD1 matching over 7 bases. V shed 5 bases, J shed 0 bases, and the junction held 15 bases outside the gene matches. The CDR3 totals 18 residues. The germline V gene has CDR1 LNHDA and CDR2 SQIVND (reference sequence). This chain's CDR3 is CASSVYTGTAFMNTEAFF. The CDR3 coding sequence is TGTGCCAGTAGTGTATATACCGGGACAGCCTTCATGAACACTGAAGCTTTCTTT.

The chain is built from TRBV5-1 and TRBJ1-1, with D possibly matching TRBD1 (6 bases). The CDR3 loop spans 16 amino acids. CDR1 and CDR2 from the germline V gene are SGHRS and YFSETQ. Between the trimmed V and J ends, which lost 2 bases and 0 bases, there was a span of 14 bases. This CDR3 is CASSFLVTGLNTEAFF. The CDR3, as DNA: TGCGCCAGCAGCTTTTTGGTTACAGGGTTGAACACTGAAGCTTTCTTT.

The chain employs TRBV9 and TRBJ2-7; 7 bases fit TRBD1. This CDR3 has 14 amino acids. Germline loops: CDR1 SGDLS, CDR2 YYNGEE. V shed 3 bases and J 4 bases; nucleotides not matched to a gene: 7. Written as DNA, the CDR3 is TGTGCCAGCAGCGCCCACAGGGGACAGTACGAGCAGTACTTC. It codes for CASSAHRGQYEQYF. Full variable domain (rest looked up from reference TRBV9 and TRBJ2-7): DSGVTQTPKHLITATGQRVTLRCSPRSGDLSVYWYQQSLDQGLQFLIQYYNGEERAKGNILERFSAQQFPDLHSELNLSSLELGDSALYFCASSAHRGQYEQYFGPGTRLTVT.

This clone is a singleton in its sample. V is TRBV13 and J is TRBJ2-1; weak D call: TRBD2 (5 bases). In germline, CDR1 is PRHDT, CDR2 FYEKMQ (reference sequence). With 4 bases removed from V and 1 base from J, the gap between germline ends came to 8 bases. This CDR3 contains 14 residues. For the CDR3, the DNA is TGTGCCAGCAGCTCTCTAGCATCCTACAATGAGCAGTTCTTC. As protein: CASSSLASYNEQFF.

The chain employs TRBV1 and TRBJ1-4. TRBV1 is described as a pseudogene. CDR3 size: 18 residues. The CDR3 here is CTSSRALWGDATNEKLFF. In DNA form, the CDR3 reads TGCACCAGCAGCCGAGCTCTTTGGGGGGATGCAACTAATGAAAAACTGTTTTTT.

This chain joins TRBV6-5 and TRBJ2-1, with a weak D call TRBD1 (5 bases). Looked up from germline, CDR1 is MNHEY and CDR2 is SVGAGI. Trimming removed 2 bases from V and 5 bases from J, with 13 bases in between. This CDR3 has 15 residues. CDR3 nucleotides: TGTGCCAGCAGTTACGTCAGGGATCTAAACAATGAGCAGTTCTTC. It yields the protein CASSYVRDLNNEQFF.

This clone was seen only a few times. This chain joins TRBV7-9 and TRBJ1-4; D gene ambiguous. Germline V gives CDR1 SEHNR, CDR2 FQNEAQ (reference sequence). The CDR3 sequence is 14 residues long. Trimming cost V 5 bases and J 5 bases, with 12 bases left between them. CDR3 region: CASSPYSGNEKLFF. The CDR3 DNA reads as TGTGCCAGCAGCCCCTACAGTGGCAATGAAAAACTGTTTTTT.

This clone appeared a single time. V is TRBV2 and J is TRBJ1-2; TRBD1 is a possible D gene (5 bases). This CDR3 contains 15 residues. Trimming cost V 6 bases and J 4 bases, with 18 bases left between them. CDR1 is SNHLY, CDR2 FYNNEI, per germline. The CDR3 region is CASSPGATEVYGYTF. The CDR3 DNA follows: TGTGCCAGCAGCCCCGGGGCAACTGAGGTCTATGGCTACACCTTC.

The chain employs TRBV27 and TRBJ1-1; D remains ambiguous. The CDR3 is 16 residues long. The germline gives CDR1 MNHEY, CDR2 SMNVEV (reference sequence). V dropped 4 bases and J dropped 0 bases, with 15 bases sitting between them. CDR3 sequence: CASSYLGSFMNTEAFF. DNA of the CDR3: TGTGCCAGCAGTTACCTGGGGTCTTTCATGAACACTGAAGCTTTCTTT.

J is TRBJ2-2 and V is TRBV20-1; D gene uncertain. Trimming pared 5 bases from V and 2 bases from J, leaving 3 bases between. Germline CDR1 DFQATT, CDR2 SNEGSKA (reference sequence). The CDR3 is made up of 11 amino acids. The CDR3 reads CSAVNTGELFF. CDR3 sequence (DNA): TGCAGTGCTGTCAACACCGGGGAGCTGTTTTTT.

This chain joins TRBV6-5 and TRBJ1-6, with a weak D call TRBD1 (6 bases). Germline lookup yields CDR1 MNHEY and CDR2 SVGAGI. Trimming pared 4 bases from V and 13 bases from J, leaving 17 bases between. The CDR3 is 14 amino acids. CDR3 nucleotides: TGTGCCAGCAGTTCGGACAGTCTCATGGTTCCCCTCCACTTT. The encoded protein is CASSSDSLMVPLHF.

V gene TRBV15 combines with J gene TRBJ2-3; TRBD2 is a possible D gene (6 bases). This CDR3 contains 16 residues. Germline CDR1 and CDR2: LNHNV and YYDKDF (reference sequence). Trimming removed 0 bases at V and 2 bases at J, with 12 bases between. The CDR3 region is CATSRDPPGVTDTQYF. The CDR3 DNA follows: TGTGCCACCAGCAGAGATCCCCCGGGGGTCACAGATACGCAGTATTTT.

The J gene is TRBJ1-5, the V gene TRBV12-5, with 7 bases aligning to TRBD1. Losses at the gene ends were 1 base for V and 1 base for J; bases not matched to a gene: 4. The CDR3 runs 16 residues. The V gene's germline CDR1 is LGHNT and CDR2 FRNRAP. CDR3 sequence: CASGLDRGLSNQPQHF. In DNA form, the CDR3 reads TGTGCTAGTGGTTTGGACAGGGGTTTAAGCAATCAGCCCCAGCATTTT.

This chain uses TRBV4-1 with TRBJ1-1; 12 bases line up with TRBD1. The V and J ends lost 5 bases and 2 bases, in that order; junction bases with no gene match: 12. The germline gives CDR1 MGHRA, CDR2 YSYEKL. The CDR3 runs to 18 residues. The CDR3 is CASSSPTGTGGRNTEAFF. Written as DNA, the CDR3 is TGCGCCAGCAGCTCGCCCACCGGGACAGGGGGCAGAAACACTGAAGCTTTCTTT.